One and the same sample provided the 30 T cell receptor beta chains below, sequenced in a study of CD8 T cells in ankylosing spondylitis. Study-level points and caveats: Blood from ankylosing spondylitis patients appeared to carry a characteristic eight-variant TCR beta motif.

Each CDR3 protein gets one entry after TCRdb re-called the 5' RACE reads with MiXCR. The sample has 700,000 to 1,000,000 distinct CDR3 sequences, 12% seen once; the top ten hold around 0.51%. Their specific antigens are unknown. Sequencing was carried out using blood, either unsorted or a sorted T cell fraction (not recorded which). The receptors shown here come from a male donor with ankylosing spondylitis.

Only a few counts were recorded for this clonotype. J is TRBJ2-5 and V is TRBV15; D gene unclear. The germline CDR1 and CDR2 sequences are LNHNV and YYDKDF (reference sequence). This CDR3 region has 13 residues. Trimming pared 3 bases from V and 5 bases from J, leaving 10 bases between. For the CDR3, the DNA is TGTGCCACCAGCAGTGGTCCAGTCGAGACCCAGTACTTC. Amino acids: CATSSGPVETQYF.

This clonotype showed up many times. V usage is TRBV6-1 and J usage is TRBJ2-7, with no clear D. The CDR3 contains 12 residues. CDR1 is MNHNS and CDR2 is SASEGT in the germline V gene. The V gene lost 6 bases and the J gene lost 3 bases, with 9 bases spanning the gap. CDR3 nucleotide sequence: TGTGCCAGCAGCTTACACCACTACGAGCAGTACTTC. It encodes CASSLHHYEQYF.

This clonotype showed up just a few times. The CDR3 sequence: CASSLAQGRRTGELFF. CDR3 in DNA: TGCGCCAGCAGCTTGGCCCAAGGCCGGCGGACCGGGGAGCTGTTTTTT. The genes are TRBV5-1 and TRBJ2-2, with D unresolved. This CDR3 is built from 16 residues. V lost 0 bases to trimming and J lost 5 bases, with 14 bases between them. Per the germline V gene, CDR1 is SGHRS and CDR2 is YFSETQ.

This clonotype was seen a handful of times. The germline gene is not matched at one end of the junction; a read error may be the cause. V gene TRBV7-2 combines with J gene TRBJ1-2; possible D gene TRBD1, 6 bases. The CDR3 length is 12 residues. Germline CDR1 and CDR2: SGHTA and FQGNSA. The CDR3 sequence is CDSSLQQGGYTF. In DNA, the CDR3 is TGTGACAGCAGCTTACAACAGGGCGGCTACACCTTC.

The chain uses TRBV4-1 and TRBJ2-5; 7 nucleotides align to TRBD2. The CDR3 is made up of 15 amino acids. Germline-derived CDR1 and CDR2 are MGHRA and YSYEKL. V was clipped by 0 bases and J by 5 bases; unmatched bases: 6. In DNA, the CDR3 is TGCGCCAGCAGCCAAGATGGGGCCGGGGGGGAGACCCAGTACTTC. It translates to CASSQDGAGGETQYF.

The table lists this clonotype with many counts. This chain connects TRBV27 to TRBJ2-3; D uncertain. Germline lookup yields CDR1 MNHEY and CDR2 SMNVEV (reference sequence). The germline V and J ends were trimmed by 5 bases and 0 bases, with 12 bases remaining between them. This CDR3 is 15 amino acids long. The CDR3 loop is CASSQLATSTDTQYF. For the CDR3, the DNA is TGTGCCAGCAGTCAGTTAGCTACTAGCACAGATACGCAGTATTTT.

The table lists this clonotype with a few counts. The chain couples TRBV5-6 to TRBJ2-1; D not certain. V lost 0 bases to trimming and J lost 10 bases, with 17 bases between them. Germline assignment: CDR1 SGHDT and CDR2 YYEEEE. The CDR3 is 15 amino acids. CDR3 region: CASSLGQMGFTEQFF. CDR3 DNA: TGTGCCAGCAGCTTGGGACAAATGGGGTTTACCGAGCAGTTCTTC.

This clonotype was detected a few times. The genes are TRBV30 and TRBJ1-2; D is unclear. The CDR3 totals 11 residues. Trimming pared 3 bases from V and 4 bases from J, leaving 6 bases between. CDR1 is GTSNPN and CDR2 is SVGIG in the germline V gene (reference sequence). The CDR3 region has the DNA TGTGCCTGGAGGCGGGTCTATGGCTACACCTTC. Translating it yields CAWRRVYGYTF.

This clonotype was observed many times. The chain links TRBV20-1 to TRBJ2-3; D is uncertain. Trimming stripped 0 bases from V and 6 bases from J, with 13 bases between. The CDR3 totals 14 residues. The germline gives CDR1 DFQATT, CDR2 SNEGSKA (reference sequence). The CDR3 loop is CSARDWYSGDTQYF. In DNA, the CDR3 is TGCAGTGCTAGAGATTGGTACAGTGGGGATACGCAGTATTTT.

The chain recombines TRBV5-1 with TRBJ2-2; 7 bases agree with TRBD1. Germline assignment: CDR1 SGHRS and CDR2 YFSETQ. V gave up 2 bases and J gave up 4 bases; unmatched junction bases: 11. The CDR3 is 17 amino acids. The CDR3 loop is CASSFGTRDSLTGELFF. Here the CDR3 DNA reads TGCGCCAGCAGCTTTGGGACCCGGGACAGCCTCACCGGGGAGCTGTTTTTT. Full variable domain (missing parts from reference TRBV5-1 and TRBJ2-2): KAGVTQTPRYLIKTRGQQVTLSCSPISGHRSVSWYQQTPGQGLQFLFEYFSETQRNKGNFPGRFSGRQFSNSRSEMNVSTLELGDSALYLCASSFGTRDSLTGELFFGEGSRLTVL.

The sample holds a few counts of this clonotype. CDR3 coding DNA: TGTGCCAGCAGCTTAATAGGACCGGGGGGCTACACCTTC. Protein: CASSLIGPGGYTF. J is TRBJ1-2 and V is TRBV7-9; D not resolved. CDR3 length: 13 amino acids. Germline V gene data show CDR1 as SEHNR and CDR2 as FQNEAQ (reference sequence). V lost 2 bases and J lost 8, with 12 bases in between.

This clonotype showed up just a few times. The chain employs TRBV20-1 and TRBJ2-3; either TRBD1 or TRBD2 may fit D (5 bases each). V was trimmed by 3 bases and J by 6 bases, leaving 19 bases between them. Per the germline V gene, CDR1 is DFQATT and CDR2 is SNEGSKA (reference sequence). The CDR3 contains 15 residues. CDR3 nucleotide sequence: TGCAGTGCTAGTTCAACCGGGACGGGCGGCGATACGCAGTATTTT. It specifies CSASSTGTGGDTQYF.

This clonotype appeared a few times. The chain recombines TRBV20-1 with TRBJ2-7; 8 positions match TRBD2. Germline CDR1 reads DFQATT; CDR2 reads SNEGSKA (reference sequence). The CDR3 runs to 15 residues. V was clipped by 1 base and J by 2 bases; unmatched bases: 7. Here the CDR3 reads CSARGLAGTTYEQYF. The CDR3 DNA reads TGCAGTGCTAGAGGGCTAGCGGGTACTACCTACGAGCAGTACTTC.

This sequence joins TRBV5-3 and TRBJ2-3, with 9 bases that match TRBD1. TRBV5-3 is an open reading frame whose function is uncertain. The CDR3 extends over 16 amino acids. V lost 4 bases and J lost 1; bases outside the gene matches: 7. The CDR3 nucleotides read TGTGCCAGAAGCCCCGGGACAGGGATCGGCACAGATACGCAGTATTTT. Amino acids: CARSPGTGIGTDTQYF.

This clonotype came up many times. This chain uses TRBV29-1 with TRBJ1-2, with 7 nucleotides matching TRBD1. The germline V gene has CDR1 SQVTM and CDR2 ANQGSEA. The CDR3 has 12 residues. Trimming removed 0 bases from V and 8 bases from J; junction bases left unmatched: 3. CDR3 amino acids: CSVEDRGTGYTF. In nucleotides, the CDR3 is TGCAGCGTTGAAGACAGGGGGACCGGCTACACCTTC.

The genes are TRBV28 and TRBJ2-1; D gene uncertain. Germline values: CDR1 MDHEN, CDR2 SYDVKM. This CDR3 comprises 12 residues. The ends were cut back, 6 bases at V and 9 bases at J, with 12 bases in the middle. The CDR3 DNA reads as TGTGCCAGCAGACCTCCTCTCGGTGAGCAGTTCTTC. Protein sequence: CASRPPLGEQFF.

This clonotype was counted a few times. J is TRBJ1-2 and V is TRBV15; D is ambiguous. Per the germline V gene, CDR1 is LNHNV and CDR2 is YYDKDF (reference sequence). The CDR3 totals 15 residues. V lost 1 base and J lost 5, with 14 bases in between. The CDR3 reads CATSRVGYRRYGYTF. The CDR3 bases are TGTGCCACCAGCAGAGTGGGGTATAGGAGGTATGGCTACACCTTC.

In its sample, this clonotype was seen a few times. The V call is TRBV7-6, the J call TRBJ1-2; 11 bases are shared with TRBD1. There are 14 residues in the CDR3. In germline, CDR1 is SGHVS, CDR2 FNYEAQ. V gave up 4 bases and J gave up 8 bases; unmatched junction bases: 6. CDR3 bases: TGTGCCAGCAGCTGGGGACAGGGGGTGGTAGGCTACACCTTC. Amino acids: CASSWGQGVVGYTF.

This clonotype was seen a few times. J is TRBJ1-2 and V is TRBV25-1; D unresolved. This CDR3 contains 13 residues. With 8 bases removed from V and 1 base from J, the gap between germline ends came to 11 bases. Germline V lookup: CDR1 MGHDK, CDR2 SYGVNS. CDR3 DNA sequence: TGTGCCAGCTGCTCACACAATAACTATGGCTACACCTTC. This encodes CASCSHNNYGYTF.

The rearrangement links TRBV6-1 to TRBJ1-1; no firm D call. V was clipped by 6 bases and J by 7 bases, with 15 bases between them. Germline values: CDR1 MNHNS, CDR2 SASEGT. The CDR3 consists of 13 residues. In nucleotides, the CDR3 is TGTGCCAGCAGATCGGACTGGCTTTTTGAAGCTTTCTTT. Amino acid sequence: CASRSDWLFEAFF.

This clonotype was detected ten times or more. This chain uses TRBV20-1 with TRBJ1-1, with D possibly TRBD1 on 5 matching bases. This CDR3 is built from 14 residues. Germline-derived CDR1 and CDR2 are DFQATT and SNEGSKA (reference sequence). The CDR3 region has the DNA TGCAGGGTTTGGGGTGGAGGGACGAGCACTGAAGCTTTCTTT. Amino acid sequence: CRVWGGGTSTEAFF.

The V call is TRBV4-2, the J call TRBJ2-7; D possibly uses TRBD1 or TRBD2 (5 bases each). The CDR3 consists of 17 residues. CDR1 and CDR2 (germline): LGHNA, YNFKEQ. The V and J ends lost 0 bases and 3 bases respectively, with 18 bases between them. In DNA form, the CDR3 reads TGTGCCAGCAGCCAAGATCCCCCGGGACCGCGGTACTACGAGCAGTACTTC. This translates into CASSQDPPGPRYYEQYF.

The rearrangement joins TRBV20-1 to TRBJ2-3; 13 positions match TRBD2. The CDR3 consists of 18 residues. The germline gives CDR1 DFQATT, CDR2 SNEGSKA (reference sequence). J lost 0 bases, V lost 0 bases, and 6 bases had no gene match. The CDR3: CSARDLGLAGRSTDTQYF. The CDR3 nucleotides read TGCAGTGCTAGAGATCTGGGACTAGCGGGACGGAGCACAGATACGCAGTATTTT.

In this sample, this clonotype turned up a few times. The gene calls are TRBV7-9 and TRBJ1-2; a weak D match, TRBD1 (5 bases). CDR3 length: 17 residues. Per the germline V gene, CDR1 is SEHNR and CDR2 is FQNEAQ (reference sequence). V lost 2 bases and J lost 1, with 17 bases in between. The CDR3 region has the DNA TGTGCCAGCAGCTTACAACTCGCAGGGTCCAATAACTATGGCTACACCTTC. This codes for CASSLQLAGSNNYGYTF.

This clonotype was observed many times. This rearrangement joins TRBV28 to TRBJ2-5; D is uncertain. This CDR3 has 13 amino acids. Germline CDR1 reads MDHEN; CDR2 reads SYDVKM. The germline V and J ends were trimmed by 2 bases and 5 bases, with 9 bases remaining between them. The CDR3 DNA sequence: TGTGCCAGCAGTTTACCCGGATGGGAGACCCAGTACTTC. It yields the protein CASSLPGWETQYF. Full variable domain (missing parts from reference TRBV28 and TRBJ2-5): DVKVTQSSRYLVKRTGEKVFLECVQDMDHENMFWYRQDPGLGLRLIYFSYDVKMKEKGDIPEGYSVSREKKERFSLILESASTNQTSMYLCASSLPGWETQYFGPGTRLLVL.

This clonotype turned up a few times. V and J are TRBV11-2 and TRBJ2-1; 10 bases align to TRBD2. Germline lookup yields CDR1 SGHAT and CDR2 FQNNGV. V lost 6 bases, J lost 3 bases, and 2 bases stayed unmatched. The CDR3 spans 14 residues. The CDR3 is CASSSGGFYNEQFF. CDR3 DNA: TGTGCCAGCAGTAGCGGGGGGTTCTACAATGAGCAGTTCTTC. Full variable domain (remainder filled in from reference TRBV11-2 and TRBJ2-1): EAGVAQSPRYKIIEKRQSVAFWCNPISGHATLYWYQQILGQGPKLLIQFQNNGVVDDSQLPKDRFSAERLKGVDSTLKIQPAKLEDSAVYLCASSSGGFYNEQFFGPGTRLTVL.

The rearrangement uses TRBV29-1 and TRBJ1-5; possibly TRBD1 for D (6 bases). Germline loops: CDR1 SQVTM, CDR2 ANQGSEA. V lost 4 bases and J 2 bases, leaving 12 bases between the germline ends. The CDR3 loop spans 14 amino acids. DNA for the CDR3: TGCAGCGTTGTAGTGGGGGCAGGCAATCAGCCCCAGCATTTT. It translates to CSVVVGAGNQPQHF.

Ten or more counts support this clonotype. The gene calls are TRBV12-3 or TRBV12-4 and TRBJ1-2; D is unclear. Trimming left V 2 bases short and J 8 bases short, with 9 bases between. The CDR3 is 12 residues long. CDR3 region: CASSLRVGGYTF. The DNA of the CDR3 is TGTGCCAGCAGTTTAAGGGTTGGAGGCTACACCTTC.

This CDR3 reads CASSGGIGEQYF. In DNA form, the CDR3 reads TGTGCCAGCAGCGGGGGGATTGGCGAGCAGTACTTC. The chain combines TRBV3-1 with TRBJ2-7, with D possibly matching TRBD2 (6 bases). V lost 5 bases and J 6 bases, leaving 11 bases between the germline ends. CDR3 size: 12 residues. In germline, CDR1 is LGHDT, CDR2 YNNKEL (reference sequence).

At least ten counts were recorded for this clonotype. This chain connects TRBV5-5 to TRBJ1-2; D is uncertain. The length of the CDR3 is 14 residues. Trimming pared 4 bases from V and 4 bases from J, leaving 14 bases between. Germline values: CDR1 SGHKS, CDR2 YYEKEE (reference sequence). The CDR3 DNA reads TGTGCCAGCAGCCCCGAATGGGGTGTCTATGGCTACACCTTC. Its protein product is CASSPEWGVYGYTF. Using reference TRBV5-5 and TRBJ1-2 for the parts outside the CDR3, the full variable domain is DAGVTQSPTHLIKTRGQQVTLRCSPISGHKSVSWYQQVLGQGPQFIFQYYEKEERGRGNFPDRFSARQFPNYSSELNVNALLLGDSALYLCASSPEWGVYGYTFGSGTRLTVV.